The clone carrying this T cell receptor beta chain was detected once. The data originate from a study of T cell changes during pregnancy in multiple sclerosis. TCRdb's table, derived via immunoSEQ multiplex PCR, lists solely in-frame clones and lacks some. The profile shows about 55,000 clones, just under 90% of them singletons. The CDR3 sequence is 13 residues long. Trimming took off 5 bases at V and 4 bases at J, with 11 bases between the two ends. The V gene's germline CDR1 is KGHSH and CDR2 LQKENI. The chain recombines TRBV18 with TRBJ1-1, with a possible D match to TRBD1 (6 bases). The sequencing here drew on CD4+ T cells from peripheral blood mononuclear cells, taken in the first trimester of pregnancy. The receptor was isolated from a female donor with multiple sclerosis, enrolled in a pregnancy study. CDR3 nucleotides: TGTGCCAGCTCAGCCGACAGGCGCACTGAAGCTTTCTTT. Amino acids: CASSADRRTEAFF. Full variable domain (rest looked up from reference TRBV18 and TRBJ1-1): NAGVMQNPRHLVRRRGQEARLRCSPMKGHSHVYWYRQLPEEGLKFMVYLQKENIIDESGMPKERFSAEFPKEGPSILRIQQVVRGDSAAYFCASSADRRTEAFFGQGTRLTVV.